The T cell receptor (beta chain) described here comes from a study of blood T cells in healthy people across ages. Then a second PCR, running roughly 7 to 11 cycles, was carried out with a sample-barcoded 5' primer and a J-beta primer mix. TCRdb itself ran the 5' RACE reads through MiXCR, one entry per CDR3 protein. The table lists some 880,000 distinct CDR3 sequences, 35% to 40% of them singletons. This CDR3 region has 15 residues. V was shortened by 5 bases and J by 2 bases, with 15 bases between the two germline ends. The germline V gene encodes CDR1 SGHRS and CDR2 YFSETQ. This chain links TRBV5-1 with TRBJ2-3; D is unclear. The receptor was isolated from a man between 18 and 35 years old in good health. Sequencing was carried out using blood. The CDR3 reads CASRPWQAATDTQYF. CDR3 sequence (DNA): TGCGCCAGCAGGCCGTGGCAGGCCGCCACAGATACGCAGTATTTT.